This TCR beta chain was obtained from a study of cytomegalovirus exposure and HLA in healthy donors. Study-level background: A prior study identified approximately 120 million unique TCR beta sequences from about 200 million T cells.

Comment on this clone: The antigen is undetermined.

Amplification used 60 Vbeta primers and 13 Jbeta primers. TCRdb keeps only in-frame clones here, not all; method: immunoSEQ multiplex PCR. The sample holds roughly 130,000 clones, just under 75% seen once. CDR3 size: 16 residues. Germline CDR1 MRHNA, CDR2 SNTAGT. With 2 bases clipped from V and 3 bases from J, the junction kept 3 bases outside the gene matches. General study findings and limits: An analysis that came later showed most CMV-associated TCR beta chains appearing HLA-restricted. Later genetic work tied a missense DCLRE1C variant to beta-chain V and J trimming. Sequences of the TCR beta chain were said to predict the HLA-A and HLA-B alleles of most subjects accurately.

The chain is built from TRBV6-4 and TRBJ2-2; 10 bases map to TRBD1. The sequencing sample was made of PBMCs. This clonotype was sampled from a man aged 35-49 years in good health and CMV-seropositive. The CDR3 sequence is CASSDAGQGDTGELFF. For the CDR3, the DNA is TGTGCCAGCAGTGACGCTGGACAGGGGGACACCGGGGAGCTGTTTTTT.